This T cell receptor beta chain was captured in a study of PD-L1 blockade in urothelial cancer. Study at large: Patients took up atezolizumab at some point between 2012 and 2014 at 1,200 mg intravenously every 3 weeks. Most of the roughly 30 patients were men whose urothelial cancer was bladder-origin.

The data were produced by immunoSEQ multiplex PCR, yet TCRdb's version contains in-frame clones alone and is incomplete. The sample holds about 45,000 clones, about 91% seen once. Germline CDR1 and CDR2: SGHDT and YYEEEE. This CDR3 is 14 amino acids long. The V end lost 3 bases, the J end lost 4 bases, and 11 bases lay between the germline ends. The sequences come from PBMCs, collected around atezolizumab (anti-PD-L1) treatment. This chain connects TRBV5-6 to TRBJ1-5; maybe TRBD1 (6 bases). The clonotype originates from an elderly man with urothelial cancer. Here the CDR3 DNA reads TGTGCCAGCAGCTCTGGACAGTATAATCAGCCCCAGCATTTT. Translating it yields CASSSGQYNQPQHF.